Presented here are 10 T cell receptor beta chains from one specimen sequenced in a study of blood T cell repertoires in COVID-19. The table came from immunoSEQ multiplex PCR; TCRdb's copy has only in-frame clones and leaves some out. In the table there are fewer than 250,000 clones, more than 80% of which are singletons. The sequenced sample was PBMCs or T cells enriched from blood (not recorded which). The receptors here all came from a man over 45 who had been exposed to COVID-19.

Concerning this clone: The same CDR3 also results from other DNA sequences found in this sample. The rearrangement joins TRBV5-1 to TRBJ1-1, with TRBD1 identical over 7 bases. Trimming took 0 bases from V and 5 from J; bases not matched to a gene: 1. This CDR3 is built from 13 residues. CDR1 is SGHRS and CDR2 is YFSETQ in the germline V gene. CDR3 coding DNA: TGCGCCAGCAGCTTGGAACAGGGGACTGAAGCTTTCTTT. It codes for CASSLEQGTEAFF.

The rearrangement joins TRBV7-9 to TRBJ1-3; possibly TRBD1 for D (5 bases). V was trimmed by 3 bases and J by 4 bases, leaving 16 bases between them. CDR1 SEHNR and CDR2 FQNEAQ come from the germline V gene (reference sequence). The CDR3 has 16 amino acids. The CDR3 spells CASSFRLGAQGNTIYF. The CDR3, as DNA: TGTGCCAGCAGCTTCCGGCTTGGGGCTCAGGGAAACACCATATATTTT.

The chain carries TRBV28 and TRBJ2-5, with TRBD2 as a possible D gene (5 bases). The V end was cut by 5 bases, the J end by 4 bases, with 14 bases between. CDR1 MDHEN and CDR2 SYDVKM come from the germline V gene. CDR3 length: 14 residues. The CDR3: CASSPRRAGETQYF. Written as DNA, the CDR3 is TGTGCCAGCAGTCCCCGCCGCGCGGGAGAGACCCAGTACTTC.

The V call is TRBV28, the J call TRBJ2-7, with D perhaps matching TRBD2 (6 bases). V lost 4 bases and J 3 bases, leaving 16 bases between the germline ends. Germline V gives CDR1 MDHEN, CDR2 SYDVKM. The CDR3 is 15 residues long. The CDR3 DNA is TGTGCCAGCAGTTCTGCTGGGGGAGGCGGCTACGAGCAGTACTTC. Protein product: CASSSAGGGGYEQYF.

This clone has just one count. The J gene is TRBJ1-3, the V gene TRBV2; no firm D call. Trimming took off 7 bases at V and 0 bases at J, with 19 bases between the two ends. The CDR3 runs 17 residues. CDR1 is SNHLY and CDR2 is FYNNEI in the germline V gene. CDR3 loop: CASNLSRATRSGNTIYF. The CDR3 bases are TGTGCCAGCAATCTCTCGAGGGCCACCCGCTCTGGAAACACCATATATTTT.

In its sample, this clone was seen once. The V and J genes are TRBV4-1 and TRBJ1-2; TRBD1 matches at 8 bases. CDR1 is MGHRA and CDR2 is YSYEKL in the germline V gene. The J segment lost 3 bases and the V segment lost 3 bases, leaving 9 bases of the junction unmatched. The CDR3 runs 16 residues. CDR3 in amino acids: CASSHKMTTGDYGYTF. The CDR3 DNA follows: TGCGCCAGCAGCCACAAAATGACGACAGGGGACTATGGCTACACCTTC.

This chain links TRBV5-1 with TRBJ1-3, with a weak D call TRBD1 (5 bases). Germline V lookup: CDR1 SGHRS, CDR2 YFSETQ. The CDR3 spans 16 residues. V lost 0 bases and J lost 0, with 10 bases in between. The CDR3 sequence: CASSLGGRSSGNTIYF. The CDR3 DNA reads as TGCGCCAGCAGCTTGGGGGGCCGGTCCTCTGGAAACACCATATATTTT. Full variable domain (outside the CDR3, taken from reference TRBV5-1 and TRBJ1-3): KAGVTQTPRYLIKTRGQQVTLSCSPISGHRSVSWYQQTPGQGLQFLFEYFSETQRNKGNFPGRFSGRQFSNSRSEMNVSTLELGDSALYLCASSLGGRSSGNTIYFGEGSWLTVV.

The genes are TRBV5-1 and TRBJ1-1; possible D gene TRBD1, 5 bases. The CDR3 sequence is 13 residues long. Trimming stripped 2 bases from V and 7 bases from J, with 12 bases between. The germline V gene encodes CDR1 SGHRS and CDR2 YFSETQ. The CDR3 loop reads CASSFGRQIEAFF. The DNA for the CDR3 is TGCGCCAGCAGCTTCGGGCGACAGATTGAAGCTTTCTTT. The full variable domain, completed using reference TRBV5-1 and TRBJ1-1, is KAGVTQTPRYLIKTRGQQVTLSCSPISGHRSVSWYQQTPGQGLQFLFEYFSETQRNKGNFPGRFSGRQFSNSRSEMNVSTLELGDSALYLCASSFGRQIEAFFGQGTRLTVV.

The rearrangement links TRBV5-1 to TRBJ2-4; no reliable D call. The CDR3 is made up of 14 amino acids. V was shortened by 0 bases and J by 6 bases, with 10 bases between the two germline ends. Germline V CDR1 and CDR2: SGHRS, YFSETQ. The CDR3 region has the DNA TGCGCCAGCAGCTTGGCCTCGTGGAGAAACATTCAGTACTTC. The encoded protein is CASSLASWRNIQYF.

This clone came up a few times. The chain is built from TRBV2 and TRBJ1-5; TRBD1 matches at 9 bases. Germline values: CDR1 SNHLY, CDR2 FYNNEI. This CDR3 spans 15 amino acids. The V and J ends lost 3 bases and 9 bases, in that order; junction bases with no gene match: 9. The CDR3 loop is CASSDFGTGSRPQHF. For the CDR3, the DNA is TGTGCCAGCAGTGATTTTGGGACAGGGTCACGGCCCCAGCATTTT.